What follows are 25 T cell receptor beta chains derived from one specimen sequenced in a study of Ad26.COV2.S vaccination and SARS-CoV-2 variants. Libraries were prepared by immunoSEQ multiplex PCR; TCRdb keeps only in-frame clonotypes and omits some of them. Of about 680,000 clones listed, about 90% were seen once; the top ten hold over 1.3%. Treatment noted: roughly 20 received Ad26.COV2.S at low or high dose, single or two shots; several received placebo; per-sample allocation not given. Sampling was done on day 63 after the first vaccine or placebo injection. The sequenced sample was peripheral blood, obtained in a trial of Ad26.COV2.S vaccine versus placebo. These receptor sequences come from a person between 18 and 65 years old who received the Ad26.COV2.S COVID-19 vaccine or a placebo.

The chain uses TRBV12-3 or TRBV12-4 and TRBJ2-7; a possible D gene is TRBD2 (6 bases). With 5 bases removed from V and 3 bases from J, the gap between germline ends came to 11 bases. The CDR3 is made up of 13 amino acids. CDR3 protein: CASSEGTGYEQYF. CDR3 DNA sequence: TGTGCCAGCAGTGAAGGGACTGGCTACGAGCAGTACTTC.

V gene TRBV6-5 combines with J gene TRBJ1-2, with TRBD1 as a possible D gene (5 bases). The germline CDR1 and CDR2 sequences are MNHEY and SVGAGI. The V and J ends lost 0 bases and 7 bases respectively, with 15 bases between them. CDR3 length: 15 amino acids. The CDR3 region is CASSYSGTASSGYTF. In nucleotides, the CDR3 is TGTGCCAGCAGTTACTCCGGGACGGCCTCAAGTGGCTACACCTTC.

The chain combines TRBV27 with TRBJ1-2, with TRBD1 identical over 7 bases. The CDR3 is 16 amino acids. Germline V gene data show CDR1 as MNHEY and CDR2 as SMNVEV (reference sequence). Trimming removed 2 bases from V and 6 bases from J; junction bases left unmatched: 12. The CDR3 protein is CASSLQGQPFPHGYTF. CDR3 DNA sequence: TGTGCCAGCAGTTTACAGGGACAGCCCTTTCCCCATGGCTACACCTTC.

The chain recombines TRBV12-3 or TRBV12-4 with TRBJ1-1; D not resolved. The CDR3 covers 13 residues. V lost 6 bases, J lost 0 bases, and 8 bases lay in between. The CDR3 DNA reads as TGTGCCAGCAGCCTTGCATTGAACACTGAAGCTTTCTTT. It translates to CASSLALNTEAFF.

In this sample, this clone turned up once. This CDR3 is also generated by other DNA sequences in the sample. The chain has TRBV5-1 and TRBJ2-7; TRBD1 might be the D (6 bases). Per germline, CDR1 SGHRS and CDR2 YFSETQ. This CDR3 has 15 amino acids. The germline V and J ends were trimmed by 0 bases and 0 bases, with 10 bases remaining between them. The CDR3 region is CASSLGTALSYEQYF. DNA for the CDR3: TGCGCCAGCAGCTTGGGGACAGCACTCTCCTACGAGCAGTACTTC.

The sample holds one count of this clone. The CDR3 reads CATVTGAGDGYTF. In nucleotides, the CDR3 is TGCGCCACAGTGACAGGGGCTGGGGATGGCTACACCTTC. The J gene is TRBJ1-2, the V gene TRBV10-2; 8 nucleotides match TRBD1. The J segment lost 6 bases and the V segment lost 10 bases, leaving 10 bases of the junction unmatched. CDR3 length: 13 residues. Germline loops: CDR1 WSHSY, CDR2 SAAADI.

The rearrangement links TRBV5-5 to TRBJ2-1; possible D gene TRBD1, 5 bases. V was clipped by 4 bases and J by 0 bases, with 11 bases between them. This CDR3 has 15 residues. Per the germline V gene, CDR1 is SGHKS and CDR2 is YYEKEE (reference sequence). CDR3 coding DNA: TGTGCCAGCAGCATGACAGAGAGCTCCTACAATGAGCAGTTCTTC. It is translated as CASSMTESSYNEQFF.

The count of this clone is one. The rearrangement joins TRBV2 to TRBJ2-1; no definite D call. V was clipped by 8 bases and J by 7 bases, with 24 bases between them. The CDR3 length is 16 residues. The V gene's germline CDR1 is SNHLY and CDR2 FYNNEI. CDR3 sequence: CASLPLGEGPKNEQFF. CDR3 nucleotide sequence: TGTGCCAGCTTACCCCTGGGCGAAGGGCCTAAAAATGAGCAGTTCTTC.

The chain has TRBV21-1 and TRBJ1-1; the table's D call, TRBD1, was not checked against the DNA. TRBV21-1 is tagged as a pseudogene. The CDR3 is 17 residues long. CDR3 protein: CASSSRDREEGVTEAFF. The CDR3 DNA reads TGTGCCAGCAGCAGCCGGGACAGGGAAGAGGGGGTGACTGAAGCTTTCTTT.

This sequence joins TRBV7-9 and TRBJ1-1, with TRBD1 identical over 7 bases. Losses at the gene ends were 1 base for V and 11 bases for J; bases not matched to a gene: 4. The CDR3 loop spans 12 amino acids. Per the germline V gene, CDR1 is SEHNR and CDR2 is FQNEAQ (reference sequence). The chain's CDR3 is CASSLGQGVAFF. The CDR3 nucleotides read TGTGCCAGCAGCTTAGGACAGGGAGTTGCTTTCTTT. The full variable domain, rest sourced from reference TRBV7-9 and TRBJ1-1, is DTGVSQNPRHKITKRGQNVTFRCDPISEHNRLYWYRQTLGQGPEFLTYFQNEAQLEKSRLLSDRFSAERPKGSFSTLEIQRTEQGDSAMYLCASSLGQGVAFFGQGTRLTVV.

The V gene is TRBV19, the J gene TRBJ1-5, with TRBD1 as a possible D gene (5 bases). V was clipped by 3 bases and J by 2 bases, with 14 bases between them. The CDR3 length is 16 residues. CDR1 is LNHDA, CDR2 SQIVND, per germline (reference sequence). The CDR3 DNA follows: TGTGCCAGTAGTATTGGGGGGAGAGGGGGCAATCAGCCCCAGCATTTT. Amino acid sequence: CASSIGGRGGNQPQHF.

The chain combines TRBV6-2 or TRBV6-3 with TRBJ1-2; no definite D call. Germline CDR1 MNHEY, CDR2 SVGEGT. V was shortened by 1 base and J by 6 bases, with 15 bases between the two germline ends. The CDR3 loop spans 15 amino acids. The CDR3 region has the DNA TGTGCCAGCAGTTACTTTCGGACGGTCTCGGATGGCTACACCTTC. Protein product: CASSYFRTVSDGYTF.

This chain uses TRBV5-1 with TRBJ2-2; D not certain. The CDR3 has 14 residues. Trimming removed 0 bases from V and 3 bases from J, with 6 bases in between. In germline, CDR1 is SGHRS, CDR2 YFSETQ. CDR3 sequence reads: CASSLAKYTGELFF. The CDR3 coding sequence is TGCGCCAGCAGCTTGGCGAAGTACACCGGGGAGCTGTTTTTT.

The V gene is TRBV5-6, the J gene TRBJ1-1; no clear D. Germline values: CDR1 SGHDT, CDR2 YYEEEE. The CDR3 consists of 18 residues. Trimming removed 5 bases from V and 0 bases from J, with 23 bases in between. The CDR3 DNA sequence: TGTGCCAGCAGTAAGGTAGCCCGGGCTACGTGGATGAACACTGAAGCTTTCTTT. Amino acid sequence: CASSKVARATWMNTEAFF.

The gene calls are TRBV7-3 and TRBJ2-2; 12 positions agree with TRBD1. This CDR3 spans 15 amino acids. Trimming took 5 bases from V and 8 from J; bases not matched to a gene: 6. The V gene's germline CDR1 is SGHTA and CDR2 FQGTGA. The CDR3 is CASSPGQGASGELFF. CDR3 in DNA: TGTGCCAGCAGCCCGGGACAGGGGGCGTCGGGGGAGCTGTTTTTT. The variable domain in full, completed from reference TRBV7-3 and TRBJ2-2, reads GAGVSQTPSNKVTEKGKYVELRCDPISGHTALYWYRQSLGQGPEFLIYFQGTGAADDSGLPNDRFFAVRPEGSVSTLKIQRTERGDSAVYLCASSPGQGASGELFFGEGSRLTVL.

DNA of the CDR3: TGTGCCAGCAGTTTGGCCGGGGGGCCGGGGGCTTTCTTT. It yields the protein CASSLAGGPGAFF. The chain couples TRBV27 to TRBJ1-1; tentative D call: TRBD1 (6 bases). V was trimmed by 3 bases and J by 11 bases, leaving 16 bases between them. CDR3 size: 13 residues. Germline V CDR1 and CDR2: MNHEY, SMNVEV (reference sequence).

There are a few counts of this clone. J is TRBJ2-1 and V is TRBV11-2; the match to TRBD2 covers 8 bases. The CDR3 has 15 amino acids. CDR1 and CDR2 from the germline V gene are SGHAT and FQNNGV. Germline trimming cut 1 base from V and 8 bases from J; bases unmatched to any gene: 7. The CDR3 nucleotides are TGTGCCAGCAGCTTAGTTGCGGGAGGTATCTATGAGCAGTTCTTC. Translating gives CASSLVAGGIYEQFF.

The chain recombines TRBV24-1 with TRBJ2-2; D possibly corresponds to TRBD2 (7 bases). V lost 1 base and J 1 base, leaving 9 bases between the germline ends. The CDR3 consists of 16 residues. Germline V CDR1 and CDR2: KGHDR, SFDVKD. The CDR3 reads CATSDFGGLNTGELFF. CDR3 nucleotide sequence: TGTGCCACCAGTGATTTCGGGGGGCTGAACACCGGGGAGCTGTTTTTT.

The gene calls are TRBV7-2 and TRBJ2-2, with 7 bases fitting TRBD2. Germline assignment: CDR1 SGHTA and CDR2 FQGNSA. The CDR3 is made up of 15 amino acids. Unmatched junction bases numbered 12, after V lost 7 bases and J lost 7 bases. The CDR3 DNA sequence: TGTGCCAGCAACCGGGGGAGCGGGGCTAGCGGGGAGCTGTTTTTT. Its protein is CASNRGSGASGELFF.

The CDR3 loop is CASSPENEQFF. As DNA, the CDR3 is TGTGCCAGCAGCCCTGAGAATGAGCAGTTCTTC. This chain links TRBV7-2 with TRBJ2-1; D unresolved. CDR3 length: 11 amino acids. Looked up from germline, CDR1 is SGHTA and CDR2 is FQGNSA. Trimming removed 5 bases from V and 7 bases from J, with 6 bases in between.

This clone occurred once. The V and J genes are TRBV19 and TRBJ2-6, with D hard to call. The CDR3 contains 15 residues. The V and J ends lost 1 base and 2 bases respectively, with 6 bases between them. The germline V gene has CDR1 LNHDA and CDR2 SQIVND (reference sequence). CDR3 bases: TGTGCCAGTAGTATAGTAGCCCCTGGGGCCAACGTCCTGACTTTC. This gives the protein CASSIVAPGANVLTF. Full variable domain (outside the CDR3, taken from reference TRBV19 and TRBJ2-6): DGGITQSPKYLFRKEGQNVTLSCEQNLNHDAMYWYRQDPGQGLRLIYYSQIVNDFQKGDIAEGYSVSREKKESFPLTVTSAQKNPTAFYLCASSIVAPGANVLTFGAGSRLTVL.

This rearrangement joins TRBV18 to TRBJ2-2; D is unclear. CDR1 and CDR2 from the germline V gene are KGHSH and LQKENI. The CDR3 is made up of 15 amino acids. V was clipped by 6 bases and J by 0 bases, with 11 bases between them. CDR3 sequence reads: CASSPTIANTGELFF. The CDR3, as DNA: TGTGCCAGCTCCCCCACAATAGCGAACACCGGGGAGCTGTTTTTT.

This clone is a singleton in its sample. This rearrangement joins TRBV7-2 to TRBJ2-1, with TRBD2 identical over 10 bases. The CDR3 spans 14 residues. The junction had 7 bases not matched to a gene; V was cut back by 4 bases and J by 10 bases. Germline values: CDR1 SGHTA, CDR2 FQGNSA. In DNA, the CDR3 is TGTGCCAGCAGCTCGAGGACTAGCGGTTCCGAGCAGTTCTTC. Translating gives CASSSRTSGSEQFF.

V usage is TRBV6-6 and J usage is TRBJ1-2; D remains ambiguous. CDR1 MNHNY and CDR2 SVGAGI come from the germline V gene (reference sequence). This CDR3 spans 16 amino acids. V shed 2 bases and J shed 5 bases, with 18 bases lying between them. CDR3 coding DNA: TGTGCCAGCAGTTACGTCTTTGATCCGACTCGGTATGGCTACACCTTC. It encodes CASSYVFDPTRYGYTF.

The table lists this clone with a count of one. This chain connects TRBV7-9 to TRBJ2-1, with no clear D. This CDR3 has 14 residues. The germline V and J ends were trimmed by 3 bases and 7 bases, with 13 bases remaining between them. In germline, CDR1 is SEHNR, CDR2 FQNEAQ (reference sequence). CDR3 DNA: TGTGCCAGCAGCTTTGTGGCGCCCGTAAATGAGCAGTTCTTC. Its translation is CASSFVAPVNEQFF. The whole variable domain, filled in from reference TRBV7-9 and TRBJ2-1, reads DTGVSQNPRHKITKRGQNVTFRCDPISEHNRLYWYRQTLGQGPEFLTYFQNEAQLEKSRLLSDRFSAERPKGSFSTLEIQRTEQGDSAMYLCASSFVAPVNEQFFGPGTRLTVL.